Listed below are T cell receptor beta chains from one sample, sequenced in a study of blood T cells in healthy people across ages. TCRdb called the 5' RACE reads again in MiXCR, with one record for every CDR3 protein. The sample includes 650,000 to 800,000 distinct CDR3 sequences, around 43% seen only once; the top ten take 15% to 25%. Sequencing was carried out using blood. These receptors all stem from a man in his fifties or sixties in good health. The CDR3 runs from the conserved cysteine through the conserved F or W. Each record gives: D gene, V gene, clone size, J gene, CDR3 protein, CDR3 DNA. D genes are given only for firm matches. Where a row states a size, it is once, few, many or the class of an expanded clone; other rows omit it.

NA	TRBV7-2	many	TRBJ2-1	CASSRGEGSSYNEQFF	TGTGCCAGCAGCCGAGGAGAGGGGAGCTCCTACAATGAGCAGTTCTTC
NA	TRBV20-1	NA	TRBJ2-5	CSASPTTQETQYF	TGCAGTGCTAGCCCGACTACCCAAGAGACCCAGTACTTC
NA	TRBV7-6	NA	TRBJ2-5	CASSDFGPGGETQYF	TGTGCCAGCAGCGATTTTGGCCCCGGAGGGGAGACCCAGTACTTC
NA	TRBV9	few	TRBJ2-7	CASSVEAGHPYEQYF	TGTGCCAGCAGCGTAGAGGCGGGTCATCCCTACGAGCAGTACTTC
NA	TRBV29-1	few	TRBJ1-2	CSVEEGSTYGYTF	TGCAGCGTCGAAGAGGGATCGACGTATGGCTACACCTTC
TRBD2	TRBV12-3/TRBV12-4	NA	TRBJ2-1	CASSLRGTRSLDEQFF	TGTGCCAGCAGTTTGAGGGGGACTAGATCTTTAGATGAGCAGTTCTTC
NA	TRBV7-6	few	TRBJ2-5	CASSLDRVVETQYF	TGTGCCAGCAGCTTAGACAGGGTCGTAGAGACCCAGTACTTC
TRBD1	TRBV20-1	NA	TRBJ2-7	CSARPRTGNSYEQYF	TGCAGTGCTAGACCCCGGACAGGGAACTCCTACGAGCAGTACTTC
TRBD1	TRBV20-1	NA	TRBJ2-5	CSARHRDRGQKSKTQYF	TGCAGTGCCAGACACCGGGACAGGGGGCAAAAGAGTAAGACCCAGTACTTC
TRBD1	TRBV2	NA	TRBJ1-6	CASSPGTGGVSPLHF	TGTGCCAGCAGCCCCGGGACAGGGGGCGTTTCACCCCTCCACTTT
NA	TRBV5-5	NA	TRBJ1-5	CASSLGYDQPQHF	TGTGCCAGCAGCTTGGGGTACGATCAGCCCCAGCATTTT
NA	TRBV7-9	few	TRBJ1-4	CASSVGQTNEKLFF	TGTGCCAGCTCCGTAGGACAAACTAATGAAAAACTGTTTTTT
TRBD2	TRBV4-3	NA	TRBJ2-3	CASSQVAGGADTQYF	TGCGCCAGCAGCCAAGTAGCGGGGGGGGCAGATACGCAGTATTTT
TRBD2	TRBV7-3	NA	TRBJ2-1	CASSLRPGLGLNEQFF	TGTGCCAGCAGCTTGAGACCGGGACTAGGCCTCAATGAGCAGTTCTTC
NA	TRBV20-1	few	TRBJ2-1	CSARSPTLNEQFF	TGCAGTGCTAGATCTCCGACTCTCAATGAGCAGTTCTTC
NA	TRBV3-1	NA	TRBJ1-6	CASSVDRQNSPLHF	TGTGCCAGCAGCGTAGACAGGCAGAATTCACCCCTCCACTTT
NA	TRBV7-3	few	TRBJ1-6	CASSSGVIGSPLHF	TGTGCCAGCAGCTCCGGGGTTATCGGTTCACCCCTCCACTTT
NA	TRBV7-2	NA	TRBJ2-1	CASSPRNVGTEQFF	TGTGCCAGCAGCCCTAGGAACGTTGGGACAGAGCAGTTCTTC